Each of the 21 T cell receptor beta chains below was sequenced from the same sample in a study of blood T cell repertoires in COVID-19. Here immunoSEQ multiplex PCR was the method, and the copy in TCRdb shows in-frame clones only, minus some. There are more than 300,000 clones in the sample; about 91% occur only once, and roughly 1.7% lies in the top ten. The sequencing input was peripheral blood. Receptors were obtained from a woman aged 30 to 39 with COVID-19, enrolled during active disease.

This clone was seen just once. The V gene is TRBV15, the J gene TRBJ1-3, with D possibly being TRBD1 (5 bases). Between the trimmed V and J ends, which lost 8 bases and 0 bases, there was a span of 11 bases. The germline V gene has CDR1 LNHNV and CDR2 YYDKDF (reference sequence). The CDR3 is 14 residues long. CDR3 in amino acids: CATARGTSGNTIYF. The CDR3 bases are TGTGCCACCGCCCGGGGGACCTCTGGAAACACCATATATTTT.

This sequence joins TRBV6-7 and TRBJ1-2; D is ambiguous. TRBV6-7 is sorted into the ORF group, with uncertain function. CDR3 size: 15 residues. The V end was cut by 0 bases, the J end by 4 bases, with 12 bases between. The DNA for the CDR3 is TGTGCCAGCAGTTACTCGATTCGAGGGATCTATGGCTACACCTTC. This encodes CASSYSIRGIYGYTF.

The DNA of the CDR3 is TGTGCCAGCAGCTTGGCCGGGACAAGTGGAACACCCCTCCACTTT. Protein product: CASSLAGTSGTPLHF. V and J are TRBV5-6 and TRBJ1-6, with a possible D match to TRBD1 (6 bases). The CDR3 consists of 15 residues. V shed 0 bases and J shed 11 bases, with 15 bases lying between them. The germline V gene has CDR1 SGHDT and CDR2 YYEEEE.

This rearrangement joins TRBV11-3 to TRBJ1-1; a weak D match, TRBD1 (6 bases). Trimming took off 4 bases at V and 5 bases at J, with 20 bases between the two ends. The length of the CDR3 is 16 residues. Germline values: CDR1 SGHNT, CDR2 YENEEA. CDR3 in DNA: TGTGCCAGCAGCTACCGATTTTTGTCAGGGGCTACTGAAGCTTTCTTT. Protein sequence: CASSYRFLSGATEAFF.

The gene calls are TRBV29-1 and TRBJ2-6; tentative D call: TRBD2 (5 bases). The CDR3 has 14 residues. Trimming cost V 3 bases and J 4 bases, with 10 bases left between them. From germline, CDR1 is SQVTM and CDR2 ANQGSEA. The CDR3 DNA reads TGCAGCGTTGACGCCGGGGTCGGGGCCAACGTCCTGACTTTC. It encodes CSVDAGVGANVLTF.

The V and J genes are TRBV2 and TRBJ2-3; 11 positions match TRBD1. The germline V gene encodes CDR1 SNHLY and CDR2 FYNNEI. J gave up 2 bases and V 5 bases, and 3 bases lay outside the gene matches. The CDR3 has 15 amino acids. CDR3 in amino acids: CASSNGQGATDTQYF. CDR3 nucleotides: TGTGCCAGCAGTAATGGACAGGGGGCCACAGATACGCAGTATTTT.

CDR3: CASSYGTRHNEQFF. The CDR3 nucleotides read TGTGCCAGCAGTTACGGGACAAGACACAATGAGCAGTTCTTC. The chain has TRBV6-5 and TRBJ2-1; tentative D call: TRBD1 (6 bases). Trimming stripped 2 bases from V and 5 bases from J, with 10 bases between. Germline assignment: CDR1 MNHEY and CDR2 SVGAGI. The CDR3 is 14 residues long.

This clone came up a few times. The rearrangement links TRBV7-6 to TRBJ2-5; TRBD1 matches at 10 bases. Germline V CDR1 and CDR2: SGHVS, FNYEAQ. The CDR3 consists of 15 residues. The J segment lost 5 bases and the V segment lost 9 bases, leaving 12 bases of the junction unmatched. The CDR3: CASSTGGFLGETQYF. The CDR3 region has the DNA TGTGCCAGTTCGACAGGGGGCTTTCTTGGTGAGACCCAGTACTTC.

This chain joins TRBV6-6 and TRBJ2-3; D might be TRBD2 (6 bases). Per the germline V gene, CDR1 is MNHNY and CDR2 is SVGAGI (reference sequence). Trimming cost V 7 bases and J 3 bases, with 17 bases left between them. This CDR3 has 15 amino acids. CDR3: CASTHGGTVTDTQYF. The CDR3 DNA reads TGTGCCAGCACCCATGGCGGGACTGTGACAGATACGCAGTATTTT.

The V and J genes are TRBV7-7 and TRBJ2-7; 7 positions match TRBD1. The CDR3 covers 13 residues. After removal of 1 base from V and 6 bases from J, the junction contained 3 bases not matched to a gene. CDR1 and CDR2 from the germline V gene are SSHAT and FNYEAQ (reference sequence). This chain's CDR3 is CASSLEPGGEQYF. The CDR3 DNA is TGTGCCAGCAGCTTAGAACCAGGGGGCGAGCAGTACTTC.

The genes are TRBV5-6 and TRBJ2-3; D gene unclear. This CDR3 has 15 amino acids. Looked up from germline, CDR1 is SGHDT and CDR2 is YYEEEE. Deletions cut 0 bases from V and 6 bases from J, with 14 bases between. In DNA form, the CDR3 reads TGTGCCAGCAGCTTGGGCCGACTTCCCCCCGATACGCAGTATTTT. This codes for CASSLGRLPPDTQYF.

This sequence joins TRBV28 and TRBJ1-3, with D perhaps matching TRBD1 (5 bases). CDR3 length: 15 amino acids. V was cut by 4 bases and J by 4 bases, with 14 bases left in between. The germline V gene encodes CDR1 MDHEN and CDR2 SYDVKM. As DNA, the CDR3 is TGTGCCAGCAGTTCCCCGCGTGGGGCCGGAAACACCATATATTTT. It specifies CASSSPRGAGNTIYF. The complete variable domain, with remaining parts taken from reference TRBV28 and TRBJ1-3, reads DVKVTQSSRYLVKRTGEKVFLECVQDMDHENMFWYRQDPGLGLRLIYFSYDVKMKEKGDIPEGYSVSREKKERFSLILESASTNQTSMYLCASSSPRGAGNTIYFGEGSWLTVV.

The genes are TRBV6-5 and TRBJ2-7; maybe TRBD2 (6 bases). V lost 6 bases to trimming and J lost 0 bases, with 12 bases between them. The CDR3 is 14 amino acids. Per germline, CDR1 MNHEY and CDR2 SVGAGI. CDR3 residues: CASRLATYSYEQYF. The CDR3 coding sequence is TGTGCCAGCAGACTAGCAACCTACTCCTACGAGCAGTACTTC.

The chain combines TRBV9 with TRBJ2-2; 8 bases are a match to TRBD1. The germline gives CDR1 SGDLS, CDR2 YYNGEE. The length of the CDR3 is 17 residues. The junction had 8 bases not matched to a gene; V was cut back by 1 base and J by 3 bases. CDR3 residues: CASSVNPAGGDTGELFF. CDR3 sequence (DNA): TGTGCCAGCAGCGTAAATCCTGCAGGGGGCGACACCGGGGAGCTGTTTTTT.

This chain joins TRBV7-9 and TRBJ1-1; D gene uncertain. The germline V gene encodes CDR1 SEHNR and CDR2 FQNEAQ (reference sequence). The CDR3 extends over 15 amino acids. V lost 2 bases, J lost 5 bases, and 15 bases lay in between. CDR3 loop: CASSLMSTPGTEAFF. CDR3 nucleotides: TGTGCCAGCAGCTTAATGAGTACCCCCGGGACTGAAGCTTTCTTT.

This rearrangement joins TRBV7-9 to TRBJ1-5; D is uncertain. CDR1 and CDR2 from the germline V gene are SEHNR and FQNEAQ (reference sequence). The CDR3 covers 12 residues. V was pared by 7 bases and J by 5 bases, with 9 bases between. CDR3 coding DNA: TGTGCCAGCACAACCGCGGATCAGCCCCAGCATTTT. It yields the protein CASTTADQPQHF.

The chain combines TRBV19 with TRBJ2-5, with TRBD1 as a possible D gene (6 bases). Germline CDR1 LNHDA, CDR2 SQIVND (reference sequence). This CDR3 spans 14 amino acids. V lost 1 base and J 5 bases, leaving 11 bases between the germline ends. In nucleotides, the CDR3 is TGTGCCAGTAGTATAGTAGGGGGATACGAGACCCAGTACTTC. Residues: CASSIVGGYETQYF.

The chain has TRBV27 and TRBJ2-1; 8 nucleotides agree with TRBD2. Per germline, CDR1 MNHEY and CDR2 SMNVEV (reference sequence). This CDR3 spans 14 amino acids. Losses at the gene ends were 6 bases for V and 6 bases for J; bases not matched to a gene: 7. The CDR3: CASSSGLGFNEQFF. The DNA of the CDR3 is TGTGCCAGCAGCTCGGGACTAGGCTTCAATGAGCAGTTCTTC.

The V gene is TRBV27, the J gene TRBJ1-2; D is perhaps TRBD1 (5 bases). The CDR3 sequence is 13 residues long. The germline V gene encodes CDR1 MNHEY and CDR2 SMNVEV (reference sequence). The V end was cut by 6 bases, the J end by 4 bases, with 12 bases between. CDR3 loop: CASSPRVSYGYTF. CDR3 DNA sequence: TGTGCCAGCAGCCCCAGGGTTTCCTATGGCTACACCTTC.

This chain links TRBV5-8 with TRBJ1-4, with 9 bases that match TRBD1. Germline V gene lookup returns CDR1 SGHTS and CDR2 YDEGEE. This CDR3 has 16 residues. Losses at the gene ends were 1 base for V and 4 bases for J; bases not matched to a gene: 5. CDR3 sequence: CASSLFGTGHNEKLFF. CDR3 coding DNA: TGTGCCAGCAGCTTGTTCGGGACAGGGCATAATGAAAAACTGTTTTTT.

J is TRBJ1-2 and V is TRBV4-2; D ambiguous. The CDR3 is 14 amino acids. Germline V gives CDR1 LGHNA, CDR2 YNFKEQ. Trimming shortened V by 0 bases and J by 3 bases, and 8 bases separated the two germline ends. CDR3 loop: CASSQEEYDYGYTF. Written as DNA, the CDR3 is TGTGCCAGCAGCCAAGAAGAGTACGACTATGGCTACACCTTC.